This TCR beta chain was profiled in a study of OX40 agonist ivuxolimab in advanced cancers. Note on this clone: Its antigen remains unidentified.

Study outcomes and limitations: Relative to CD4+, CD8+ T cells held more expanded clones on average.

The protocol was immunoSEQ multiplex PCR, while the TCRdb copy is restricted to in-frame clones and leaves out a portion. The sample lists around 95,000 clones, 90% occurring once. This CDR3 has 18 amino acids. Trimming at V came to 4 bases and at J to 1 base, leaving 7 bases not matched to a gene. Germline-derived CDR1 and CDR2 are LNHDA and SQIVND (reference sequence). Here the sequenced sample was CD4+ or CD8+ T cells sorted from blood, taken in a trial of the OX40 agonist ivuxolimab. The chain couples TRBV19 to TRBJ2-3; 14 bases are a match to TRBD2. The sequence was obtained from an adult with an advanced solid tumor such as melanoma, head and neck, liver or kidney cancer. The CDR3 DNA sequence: TGTGCCAGTAGTAACCGACGACTAGCGGGAGGGGGCACAGATACGCAGTATTTT. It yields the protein CASSNRRLAGGGTDTQYF.